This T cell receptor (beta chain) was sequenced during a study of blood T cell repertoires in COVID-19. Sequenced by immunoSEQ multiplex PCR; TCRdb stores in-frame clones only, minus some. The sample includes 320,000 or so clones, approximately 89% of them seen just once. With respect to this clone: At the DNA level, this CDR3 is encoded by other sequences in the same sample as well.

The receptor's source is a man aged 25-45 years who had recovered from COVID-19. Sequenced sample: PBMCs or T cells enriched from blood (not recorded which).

DNA of the CDR3: TGTGCCAGCAGTTTTGGGGGGGCTAACACTGAAGCTTTCTTT. Its protein is CASSFGGANTEAFF. This rearrangement joins TRBV27 to TRBJ1-1; weak D call: TRBD1 (6 bases). This CDR3 is built from 14 residues. From germline, CDR1 is MNHEY and CDR2 SMNVEV (reference sequence). V was clipped by 3 bases and J by 2 bases, with 10 bases between them.